This T cell receptor (beta chain) was sequenced in a study of tumor and adjacent non-tumor tissue in lung cancer. In the study overall: The cohort had 12 to 13 adenocarcinoma, a couple of squamous cell and 1 small cell patients.

With regard to this clonotype: The junction shows a germline mismatch at one end, possibly a read error.

Three rounds of nested PCR, following a modified ARM-PCR protocol, produced the TCRbeta library. TCRdb itself ran the multiplex PCR reads through MiXCR, one entry per CDR3 protein. The sample holds approximately 71,000 distinct CDR3 sequences, 55% to 75% seen once. The CDR3 covers 15 residues. Looked up from germline, CDR1 is MGHDK and CDR2 is SYGVNS. RNA was extracted from bulk tissue without any cell sorting. Sequenced sample: lung tumor tissue. The gene calls are TRBV25-1 and TRBJ2-7; TRBD2 matches 8 bases. The TCR sequence derives from a man aged 45 to 65 with non-small cell lung cancer. The DNA of the CDR3 is TGTACCAGCAGTGAAAAACTAGCGGTAACCTACGAGCAGTACTTC. This translates into CTSSEKLAVTYEQYF.